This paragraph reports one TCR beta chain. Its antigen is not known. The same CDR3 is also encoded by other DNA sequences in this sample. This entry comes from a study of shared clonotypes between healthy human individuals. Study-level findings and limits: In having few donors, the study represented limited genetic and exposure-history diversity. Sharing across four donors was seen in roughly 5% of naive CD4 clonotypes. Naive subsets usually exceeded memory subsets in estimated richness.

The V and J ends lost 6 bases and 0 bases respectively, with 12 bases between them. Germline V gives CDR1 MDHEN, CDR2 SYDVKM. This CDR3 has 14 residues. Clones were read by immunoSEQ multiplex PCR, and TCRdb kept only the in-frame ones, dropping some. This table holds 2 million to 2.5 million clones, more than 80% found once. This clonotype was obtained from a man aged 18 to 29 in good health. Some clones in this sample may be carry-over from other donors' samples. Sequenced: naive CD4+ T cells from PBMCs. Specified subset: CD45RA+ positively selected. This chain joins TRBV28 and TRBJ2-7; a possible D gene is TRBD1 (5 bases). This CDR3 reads CASSLQGGSYEQYF. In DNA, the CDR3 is TGTGCCAGCAGCCTCCAGGGTGGCTCCTACGAGCAGTACTTC. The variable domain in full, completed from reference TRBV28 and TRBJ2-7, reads DVKVTQSSRYLVKRTGEKVFLECVQDMDHENMFWYRQDPGLGLRLIYFSYDVKMKEKGDIPEGYSVSREKKERFSLILESASTNQTSMYLCASSLQGGSYEQYFGPGTRLTVT.